The sequence of this T cell receptor beta chain was determined in a study of blood T cell repertoires in COVID-19 (dated by TCRdb to the early 2020s). For the wider study: Samples covering the acute and convalescent phases of COVID-19 were provided by collaborators in the United States, Italy and Spain. Where HLA class I and class II types were available, the types were taken from metadata supplied by the sample provider, not from assay-based typing. The prospective study material was composed of cDNA or gDNA derived from T cells, B-cell-depleted T cells, or PBMCs. The repertoires were released in a freely available public database meant as a resource for research on the immune response to SARS-CoV-2. Sample metadata almost always included a de-identified subject ID, COVID-19 status, age in years and sex. Subjects who had been exposed to COVID-19, were actively infected with it, or had recovered from it provided the deeply sampled blood TCRbeta repertoires that made up the dataset. Samples were obtained from the ongoing ImmuneRACE study (first 160 participants) and from some 1,300 subjects provided by 6 global collaborators.

As concerns this clone: The antigen it binds to is not known. No base quality values were provided; no much bigger clone lies one nucleotide off.

The collaborating institutions used their own protocols to collect whole blood in K2EDTA tubes. Collaborator samples were shipped for TCRbeta analysis as frozen whole blood, isolated PBMCs, or DNA extracted from either sample type. V lost 5 bases and J lost 5 bases, and the count of bases not matched to a germline gene is 7. Including the terminal cysteine and phenylalanine, the CDR3 comprises 14 residues. Only CDR3 DNA is held: 42 bases, read in frame from base 1. The germline V gene (reference sequence) provides CDR1 MNHEY and CDR2 SMNVEV. TCRbeta CDR3 regions were amplified from genomic DNA by means of the immunoSEQ Assay, a bias-controlled multiplex PCR. Under the source paper's analysis protocol: The number of nucleated cells in each sample was estimated by amplification of reference gene primers within the assay. Sequence reads were collapsed and filtered to measure the absolute abundance of every unique TCRbeta CDR3 rearrangement. For each sample, productive Simpson clonality was calculated as the square root of Simpson's diversity index across productive rearrangements. TCRdb obtained this table from immuneACCESS and retained in-frame rearrangements with V and J assigned. These tables miss some clones; where compared with another copy, unresolved V genes account for less than half of the shortfall, and the remainder is unexplained. That table gives V, J and clone size, and the DNA gave D and trimming. A total of nearly 60,000 clones appear in this sample, more than 75% of them only once. Jointly, the top ten make up 4.7% of the sample.

What the authors observed across the whole study: The quantity of clinical and demographic metadata differed by source and by participant and was supplied without curation.

The receptor comes from a man between 40 and 49 years old with active COVID-19. Sequencing was carried out using peripheral blood. The sequence joins TRBV27 to TRBJ1-1, with 8 middle bases fitting TRBD1. The CDR3: CASSPGRGLTEAFF. The DNA sequence is given as TGTGCCAGCAGTCCCGGCAGGGGGCTGACTGAAGCTTTCTTT.